These 29 T cell receptor beta chains share one sample of origin, sequenced in a study of blood T cells in healthy people across ages. It was with a sample-barcoded 5' primer and a J-beta primer mix that a second PCR of roughly 7 to 12 cycles was run. Each CDR3 protein is one row after TCRdb ran MiXCR on the 5' RACE reads. Counted here are 600,000 or so distinct CDR3 sequences, around half occurring once; the ten biggest clones make up approximately 25%. The sequencing sample was made of blood. The receptor source for this set is a man older than 75 in good health.

The chain couples TRBV6-5 to TRBJ2-6; D is unclear. Germline CDR1 is MNHEY and CDR2 is SVGAGI. Trimming pared 2 bases from V and 4 bases from J, leaving 18 bases between. The CDR3 runs 18 residues. The CDR3, as DNA: TGTGCCAGCAGTTACCTAACGCAGAGAATTGCAGGGGCCAACGTCCTGACTTTC. Translating gives CASSYLTQRIAGANVLTF.

This clonotype was picked up one time. The rearrangement uses TRBV7-2 and TRBJ2-7, with TRBD2 matching 12 bases. The CDR3 has 15 amino acids. CDR1 is SGHTA, CDR2 FQGNSA, per germline. V lost 3 bases, J lost 7 bases, and 7 bases stayed unmatched. CDR3 region: CASSLTSGRQNEQYF. The CDR3 DNA follows: TGTGCCAGCAGCTTGACTAGCGGGAGACAGAATGAGCAGTACTTC.

V and J are TRBV5-1 and TRBJ2-1, with TRBD2 matching 8 bases. The last part of the DNA fits TRBJ2-7 better; the J call may be wrong. The CDR3 is 16 residues long. Germline CDR1 is SGHRS and CDR2 is YFSETQ. The CDR3 sequence: CASSLSHLAGYNEQYF. In DNA, the CDR3 is TGCGCCAGCAGCTTGTCGCATCTAGCGGGTTACAATGAGCAGTACTTC.

This chain joins TRBV20-1 and TRBJ2-7; 8 positions match TRBD2. The V and J ends lost 2 bases and 5 bases, in that order; junction bases with no gene match: 14. Germline V gene sequence: CDR1 DFQATT, CDR2 SNEGSKA (reference sequence). This CDR3 is built from 16 residues. CDR3 DNA: TGCAGTGCTAGACCTCGGACTAGCAGGAGCCGGAACGAGCAGTACTTC. It yields the protein CSARPRTSRSRNEQYF.

This chain joins TRBV10-1 and TRBJ2-5, with 11 bases lining up with TRBD1. The J segment lost 4 bases and the V segment lost 1 base, leaving 2 bases of the junction unmatched. Germline CDR1 reads WNHNN; CDR2 reads SYGVQD (reference sequence). CDR3 length: 15 amino acids. The CDR3 spells CASSEWTGGGETQYF. The DNA for the CDR3 is TGCGCCAGCAGTGAGTGGACAGGGGGCGGAGAGACCCAGTACTTC.

This clonotype was seen more than once but under ten times. J is TRBJ2-7 and V is TRBV10-3; 7 nucleotides line up with TRBD2. The CDR3 covers 16 residues. The V gene end was trimmed by 10 bases and the J gene end by 2 bases; junction bases not matched to a gene: 17. Germline CDR1 reads ENHRY; CDR2 reads SYGVKD. The CDR3 nucleotides read TGTGCCACAAAGGGCGGGGGACCTAGCGGACCCTACGAGCAGTACTTC. It translates to CATKGGGPSGPYEQYF.

This clonotype was recorded a few times. V is TRBV5-1 and J is TRBJ2-5; either TRBD1 or TRBD2 may fit D (5 bases each). The assigned J gene may be wrong: the sequence end matches TRBJ2-7 better. This CDR3 spans 14 amino acids. Looked up from germline, CDR1 is SGHRS and CDR2 is YFSETQ. Here the CDR3 DNA reads TGCGCCAGCAGCCCGGGACCCAGCTCCTACGAGCAGTACTTC. As protein: CASSPGPSSYEQYF.

DNA for the CDR3: TGTGCCAGCAGCTTGTACAGCACCAATAGCAATCAGCCCCAGCATTTT. Its protein is CASSLYSTNSNQPQHF. The chain joins TRBV7-2 to TRBJ1-5; D is undetermined. Germline loops: CDR1 SGHTA, CDR2 FQGNSA. Trimming shortened V by 3 bases and J by 0 bases, and 12 bases separated the two germline ends. This CDR3 comprises 16 residues.

About this clonotype itself: A single base separates this from a much larger clone, so it may be a read error. The rearrangement links TRBV29-1 to TRBJ2-5, with D unclear. The tail of the sequence fits TRBJ2-7 better, so the J call may be wrong. Germline-derived CDR1 and CDR2 are SQVTM and ANQGSEA. CDR3 length: 14 amino acids. CDR3 DNA sequence: TGCAGCGTTGCCCTCTTTGGCAGTCCCTGCGAGCAGTACTTC. It is translated as CSVALFGSPCEQYF.

The chain recombines TRBV20-1 with TRBJ2-1, with 10 nucleotides matching TRBD2. Germline values: CDR1 DFQATT, CDR2 SNEGSKA (reference sequence). V shed 6 bases and J 0 bases; nucleotides not matched to a gene: 11. The length of the CDR3 is 17 residues. DNA for the CDR3: TGCAGTGCCCCCCCGCTAGCGGGAGACCCCTCCTACAATGAGCAGTTCTTC. Encoded protein: CSAPPLAGDPSYNEQFF.

This clonotype was picked up a small number of times. V usage is TRBV10-1 and J usage is TRBJ2-4; TRBD2 is a possible D gene (7 bases). The J call may be in error: the DNA end matches TRBJ2-7 better. The V gene's germline CDR1 is WNHNN and CDR2 SYGVQD (reference sequence). CDR3 length: 15 residues. The CDR3 DNA reads TGCGCCAGCAGCCGAGGGAGGGGGTCTCTCTACGAGCAGTACTTC. Translated, it gives CASSRGRGSLYEQYF.

The chain recombines TRBV20-1 with TRBJ1-4, with D possibly being TRBD1 (6 bases). Trimming took 6 bases from V and 2 from J, leaving 16 bases between them. This CDR3 contains 15 residues. The germline gives CDR1 DFQATT, CDR2 SNEGSKA (reference sequence). The CDR3 reads CSALQGRGTNEKLFF. The CDR3 nucleotides are TGCAGTGCCCTACAGGGACGGGGGACTAATGAAAAACTGTTTTTT.

This chain's CDR3 is CASSYNRGTDTQYF. Here the CDR3 DNA reads TGTGCCAGCAGTTATAACAGGGGGACGGACACGCAGTATTTT. The chain joins TRBV7-8 to TRBJ2-3, with 8 bases lining up with TRBD1. The germline CDR1 and CDR2 sequences are SGHVS and FQNEAQ. This CDR3 spans 14 amino acids. V gave up 6 bases and J gave up 9 bases; unmatched junction bases: 11. The whole variable domain, remainder taken from reference TRBV7-8 and TRBJ2-3, is GAGVSQSPRYKVAKRGQDVALRCDPISGHVSLFWYQQALGQGPEFLTYFQNEAQLDKSGLPSDRFFAERPEGSVSTLKIQRTQQEDSAVYLCASSYNRGTDTQYFGPGTRLTVL.

V gene TRBV29-1 combines with J gene TRBJ1-2, with D unresolved. This CDR3 has 12 amino acids. V lost 1 base to trimming and J lost 4 bases, with 7 bases between them. The germline gives CDR1 SQVTM, CDR2 ANQGSEA. The CDR3 spells CSVEVTTYGYTF. CDR3 sequence (DNA): TGCAGCGTTGAAGTGACCACCTATGGCTACACCTTC.

This clonotype was seen at least ten times. This chain joins TRBV6-1 and TRBJ1-6; D unresolved. Per germline, CDR1 MNHNS and CDR2 SASEGT. The CDR3 totals 17 residues. V was clipped by 5 bases and J by 9 bases, with 23 bases between them. This chain's CDR3 is CASSPAAGPSGVSPLHF. In DNA, the CDR3 is TGTGCCAGCAGTCCCGCGGCCGGGCCTAGCGGTGTTTCACCCCTCCACTTT.

V usage is TRBV6-2 or TRBV6-3 and J usage is TRBJ2-3, with 8 bases matching TRBD1. Per the germline V gene, CDR1 is MNHEY and CDR2 is SVGEGT. The CDR3 runs 16 residues. Trimming at V came to 5 bases and at J to 1 base, leaving 8 bases not matched to a gene. The CDR3 spells CASSRQGIGRTDTQYF. Here the CDR3 DNA reads TGTGCCAGCAGTCGACAGGGGATCGGCCGCACAGATACGCAGTATTTT.

The table lists this clonotype with a few counts. V gene TRBV7-2 combines with J gene TRBJ1-5; no reliable D call. CDR3 size: 15 residues. V was shortened by 1 base and J by 6 bases, with 13 bases between the two germline ends. Germline loops: CDR1 SGHTA, CDR2 FQGNSA. CDR3 DNA: TGTGCCAGCAGCTTAGTGGAGGCCCGGGGTCAGCCCCAGCATTTT. Amino acids: CASSLVEARGQPQHF.

This rearrangement joins TRBV7-2 to TRBJ1-1, with D unresolved. The CDR3 contains 14 residues. The V and J ends lost 5 bases and 1 base respectively, with 11 bases between them. The germline V gene encodes CDR1 SGHTA and CDR2 FQGNSA. This chain's CDR3 is CASSLGRENTEAFF. The CDR3 region has the DNA TGTGCCAGCAGCCTAGGGAGGGAGAACACTGAAGCTTTCTTT.

This clonotype was detected only a few times. The genes are TRBV15 and TRBJ2-3; D unclear. Germline V gene lookup returns CDR1 LNHNV and CDR2 YYDKDF (reference sequence). V lost 1 base to trimming and J lost 3 bases, with 14 bases between them. The CDR3 sequence is 16 residues long. The DNA for the CDR3 is TGTGCCACCAGCAGAGGGGCAGACCGTGGAACAGATACGCAGTATTTT. This gives the protein CATSRGADRGTDTQYF.

The chain is built from TRBV6-6 and TRBJ1-1, with D unresolved. Looked up from germline, CDR1 is MNHNY and CDR2 is SVGAGI (reference sequence). The CDR3 loop spans 13 amino acids. Trimming stripped 2 bases from V and 6 bases from J, with 10 bases between. Here the CDR3 reads CASSYPDGAEAFF. The CDR3 DNA sequence: TGTGCCAGCAGTTACCCGGACGGGGCTGAAGCTTTCTTT.

The V call is TRBV14, the J call TRBJ2-5, with a tentative D call TRBD2 (6 bases). Germline CDR1 SGHDN, CDR2 FVKESK. The length of the CDR3 is 15 residues. V lost 1 base and J lost 9, with 18 bases in between. CDR3 loop: CASSQGGTVRAAQYF. CDR3 bases: TGTGCCAGCAGCCAAGGGGGGACTGTTCGGGCGGCCCAGTACTTC.

V usage is TRBV5-5 and J usage is TRBJ1-2; D perhaps matches TRBD1 (5 bases). The CDR3 has 14 residues. Germline V gives CDR1 SGHKS, CDR2 YYEKEE (reference sequence). The V end was cut by 3 bases, the J end by 1 base, with 10 bases between. The CDR3 nucleotides are TGTGCCAGCAGCTCGACAGCGATTAACTATGGCTACACCTTC. This codes for CASSSTAINYGYTF.

The chain is built from TRBV20-1 and TRBJ2-3; no reliable D call. The germline V gene encodes CDR1 DFQATT and CDR2 SNEGSKA (reference sequence). V was cut by 6 bases and J by 4 bases, with 14 bases left in between. The CDR3 is 13 amino acids. CDR3: CSATSRTADTQYF. As DNA, the CDR3 is TGCAGTGCCACCTCTCGGACGGCAGATACGCAGTATTTT.

The table lists this clonotype with a few counts. The chain is built from TRBV7-2 and TRBJ2-6, with 10 bases identical to TRBD1. This CDR3 spans 17 amino acids. Germline trimming cut 4 bases from V and 0 bases from J; bases unmatched to any gene: 3. Germline loops: CDR1 SGHTA, CDR2 FQGNSA. Written as DNA, the CDR3 is TGTGCCAGCAGCTGGACAGGGGGAAACTCTGGGGCCAACGTCCTGACTTTC. Translation: CASSWTGGNSGANVLTF.

Concerning this clonotype: A clone one base away is much larger, so this may be a read error. The J gene is TRBJ2-3, the V gene TRBV6-5; D perhaps matches TRBD1 (6 bases). Germline CDR1 reads MNHEY; CDR2 reads SVGAGI. The CDR3 contains 12 residues. The CDR3 DNA reads as TGTGTCAGCAGTTCACAGGGCCTCTCGCAGTATTTT. Amino acid sequence: CVSSSQGLSQYF.

The chain links TRBV5-1 to TRBJ2-1; D tentatively fits TRBD1 or TRBD2 (5 bases each). CDR1 is SGHRS and CDR2 is YFSETQ in the germline V gene. The V gene lost 4 bases and the J gene lost 7 bases, with 18 bases spanning the gap. This CDR3 is built from 15 residues. Here the CDR3 reads CASSGTGAGGNEQFF. The CDR3 region has the DNA TGCGCCAGCAGCGGGACCGGGGCAGGTGGTAATGAGCAGTTCTTC. Using reference TRBV5-1 and TRBJ2-1 for the parts outside the CDR3, the full variable domain is KAGVTQTPRYLIKTRGQQVTLSCSPISGHRSVSWYQQTPGQGLQFLFEYFSETQRNKGNFPGRFSGRQFSNSRSEMNVSTLELGDSALYLCASSGTGAGGNEQFFGPGTRLTVL.

The gene calls are TRBV7-9 and TRBJ2-3, with TRBD2 identical over 10 bases. Per the germline V gene, CDR1 is SEHNR and CDR2 is FQNEAQ (reference sequence). V lost 1 base to trimming and J lost 1 base; unmatched junction nucleotides: 2. This CDR3 is built from 16 residues. CDR3 DNA: TGTGCCAGCAGCTTAGGCGGGACTAGCGGCACAGATACGCAGTATTTT. It yields the protein CASSLGGTSGTDTQYF.

This clonotype was counted between two and nine times. A clone one base away is much larger, so this may be a read error. This sequence joins TRBV6-5 and TRBJ2-1; no clear D. Germline CDR1 is MNHEY and CDR2 is SVGAGI. This CDR3 has 14 residues. CDR3 loop: CANSYSPDHTGQFF. CDR3 DNA: TGTGCCAACAGTTACTCGCCAGACCACACGGGTCAGTTCTTC.

In this sample, this clonotype turned up many times. The rearrangement links TRBV6-5 to TRBJ1-1; unclear D gene. Germline V gene data show CDR1 as MNHEY and CDR2 as SVGAGI. Deletions cut 0 bases from V and 8 bases from J, with 13 bases between. There are 14 residues in the CDR3. DNA for the CDR3: TGTGCCAGCAGTTACTCGAACCCGACGGCCGAAGCTTTCTTT. Residues: CASSYSNPTAEAFF.